Listed here are 21 T cell receptor beta chains from one sample, sequenced in a study of cytomegalovirus exposure and HLA in healthy donors. In the PCR, 60 Vbeta and 13 Jbeta primers were used. Profiled with immunoSEQ multiplex PCR; TCRdb holds only in-frame clones, not every one. This table holds around 150,000 clones, nearly 85% found once. Sequencing was carried out using PBMCs. These receptors were obtained from a male donor in good health and CMV-seronegative.

The chain uses TRBV4-2 and TRBJ2-1; D is unresolved. V gave up 1 base and J gave up 0 bases, with 10 bases separating them. CDR3 length: 16 residues. From germline, CDR1 is LGHNA and CDR2 YNFKEQ. The CDR3 is CASSQVGDGSYNEQFF. The CDR3 bases are TGTGCCAGCAGCCAAGTTGGAGACGGCTCCTACAATGAGCAGTTCTTC.

The J gene is TRBJ1-6, the V gene TRBV19; perhaps TRBD1 as D (6 bases). This CDR3 is 14 amino acids long. Trimming pared 3 bases from V and 7 bases from J, leaving 10 bases between. Germline V gives CDR1 LNHDA, CDR2 SQIVND (reference sequence). Written as DNA, the CDR3 is TGTGCCAGTAGTATCGGGGGGCCAAATTCACCCCTCCACTTT. Its protein product is CASSIGGPNSPLHF.

J is TRBJ1-1 and V is TRBV6-6; TRBD1 matches 7 bases. CDR3 length: 13 amino acids. The germline V gene encodes CDR1 MNHNY and CDR2 SVGAGI (reference sequence). Germline trimming cut 2 bases from V and 7 bases from J; bases unmatched to any gene: 4. The DNA of the CDR3 is TGTGCCAGCAGTTACCAGGGGGTACTTGAAGCTTTCTTT. Its translation is CASSYQGVLEAFF.

This clone appeared a single time. The chain joins TRBV19 to TRBJ1-1; D might be TRBD1 (6 bases). The ends were cut back, 4 bases at V and 1 base at J, with 10 bases in the middle. This CDR3 region has 14 residues. From germline, CDR1 is LNHDA and CDR2 SQIVND (reference sequence). The CDR3 coding sequence is TGTGCCAGTAGTACGCAGGGGAGGAACACTGAAGCTTTCTTT. Translation gives CASSTQGRNTEAFF.

V is TRBV19 and J is TRBJ2-3, with D possibly being TRBD2 (6 bases). The CDR3 extends over 16 amino acids. The ends were cut back, 3 bases at V and 2 bases at J, with 15 bases in the middle. The germline gives CDR1 LNHDA, CDR2 SQIVND (reference sequence). The CDR3 sequence is CASSMAGRFYTDTQYF. The DNA of the CDR3 is TGTGCCAGTAGTATGGCGGGACGGTTCTACACAGATACGCAGTATTTT.

The chain couples TRBV4-1 to TRBJ2-1; unclear D gene. Trimming removed 2 bases at V and 5 bases at J, with 13 bases between. The CDR3 loop spans 15 amino acids. Germline V gene sequence: CDR1 MGHRA, CDR2 YSYEKL. CDR3 nucleotides: TGCGCCAGCAGCCAATCCCGAACAGCCAACAATGAGCAGTTCTTC. Residues: CASSQSRTANNEQFF.

The chain recombines TRBV7-9 with TRBJ2-1; 10 bases are shared with TRBD2. The CDR3 is 15 residues long. Looked up from germline, CDR1 is SEHNR and CDR2 is FQNEAQ (reference sequence). The trim removed 2 bases at V and 2 bases at J, leaving 0 bases unmatched. Written as DNA, the CDR3 is TGTGCCAGCAGCTTAAGCGGGAGGGCCTACAATGAGCAGTTCTTC. Encoded protein: CASSLSGRAYNEQFF.

The chain combines TRBV5-6 with TRBJ2-5; possibly TRBD2 for D (6 bases). Trimming removed 4 bases at V and 4 bases at J, with 20 bases between. CDR3 length: 16 amino acids. CDR1 is SGHDT, CDR2 YYEEEE, per germline. In DNA, the CDR3 is TGTGCCAGCAGCCTGAACACCTTTGGGGGGAGAGAGACCCAGTACTTC. This codes for CASSLNTFGGRETQYF. Based on the CDR3 plus reference TRBV5-6 and TRBJ2-5, the full variable domain is DAGVTQSPTHLIKTRGQQVTLRCSPKSGHDTVSWYQQALGQGPQFIFQYYEEEERQRGNFPDRFSGHQFPNYSSELNVNALLLGDSALYLCASSLNTFGGRETQYFGPGTRLLVL.

V and J are TRBV7-6 and TRBJ2-7; the match to TRBD2 covers 8 bases. CDR1 and CDR2 (germline): SGHVS, FNYEAQ. The CDR3 runs 17 residues. V lost 2 bases to trimming and J lost 5 bases; unmatched junction nucleotides: 14. The CDR3 loop is CASSLTETSGSVNEQYF. For the CDR3, the DNA is TGTGCCAGCAGCTTAACTGAGACGAGCGGGAGCGTCAACGAGCAGTACTTC.

The chain has TRBV28 and TRBJ2-7, with TRBD2 identical over 12 bases. This CDR3 contains 18 residues. V was clipped by 6 bases and J by 4 bases; unmatched bases: 16. CDR1 and CDR2 (germline): MDHEN, SYDVKM. CDR3 coding DNA: TGTGCCAGCAGCCCAGTTCTAGCGGGAGGGCAATATAGGTACGAGCAGTACTTC. Encoded protein: CASSPVLAGGQYRYEQYF. Looking up the rest from reference TRBV28 and TRBJ2-7 gives the full variable domain: DVKVTQSSRYLVKRTGEKVFLECVQDMDHENMFWYRQDPGLGLRLIYFSYDVKMKEKGDIPEGYSVSREKKERFSLILESASTNQTSMYLCASSPVLAGGQYRYEQYFGPGTRLTVT.

The chain recombines TRBV10-2 with TRBJ2-7; no reliable D call. V lost 7 bases to trimming and J lost 5 bases, with 21 bases between them. Germline CDR1 is WSHSY and CDR2 is SAAADI. The CDR3 is 15 residues long. The CDR3 DNA is TGCGCCAGCATGTTATTATCGACTGTTCAGCACGAGCAGTACTTC. Translated, it gives CASMLLSTVQHEQYF.

This clone was found once. The J gene is TRBJ2-7, the V gene TRBV18, with 7 bases that match TRBD2. Germline CDR1 KGHSH, CDR2 LQKENI. Losses at the gene ends were 3 bases for V and 2 bases for J; bases not matched to a gene: 4. CDR3 length: 14 amino acids. This CDR3 is CASSPGGGTYEQYF. The CDR3 DNA follows: TGTGCCAGCTCACCGGGGGGGGGAACCTACGAGCAGTACTTC.

The chain recombines TRBV14 with TRBJ2-5; TRBD2 aligns across 8 bases. Germline assignment: CDR1 SGHDN and CDR2 FVKESK. The length of the CDR3 is 14 residues. J was trimmed by 5 bases and V by 4 bases; bases with no gene match: 6. CDR3 DNA sequence: TGTGCCAGCAGCCGGACTAGCCGGAGGGAGACCCAGTACTTC. Residues: CASSRTSRRETQYF.

V is TRBV19 and J is TRBJ2-1, with a weak D call TRBD2 (6 bases). V was shortened by 5 bases and J by 2 bases, with 22 bases between the two germline ends. Germline-derived CDR1 and CDR2 are LNHDA and SQIVND (reference sequence). This CDR3 is 18 amino acids long. CDR3 sequence: CASSPSGPSRAPYNEQFF. In nucleotides, the CDR3 is TGTGCCAGTAGTCCCAGCGGGCCGTCTAGGGCACCCTACAATGAGCAGTTCTTC.

The chain uses TRBV7-9 and TRBJ1-2; tentative D call: TRBD1 (5 bases). The germline V and J ends were trimmed by 1 base and 6 bases, with 15 bases remaining between them. The CDR3 extends over 15 amino acids. Germline V CDR1 and CDR2: SEHNR, FQNEAQ (reference sequence). For the CDR3, the DNA is TGTGCCAGCAGCTTAGTGTTGCAGGGAGGAGATGGCTACACCTTC. Residues: CASSLVLQGGDGYTF.

The genes are TRBV28 and TRBJ2-7, with 9 bases identical to TRBD1. V lost 5 bases, J lost 3 bases, and 5 bases stayed unmatched. CDR3 length equals 14 residues. The germline V gene encodes CDR1 MDHEN and CDR2 SYDVKM. As DNA, the CDR3 is TGTGCCAGCAGTGAGTACAGGGGGCTCTACGAGCAGTACTTC. Translated: CASSEYRGLYEQYF.

The gene calls are TRBV6-1 and TRBJ2-1; the D gene is possibly TRBD1 (7 bases). The CDR3 totals 16 residues. Trimming pared 0 bases from V and 4 bases from J, leaving 13 bases between. The germline V gene encodes CDR1 MNHNS and CDR2 SASEGT. The CDR3 sequence: CASSEAGRGRYNEQFF. In nucleotides, the CDR3 is TGTGCCAGCAGTGAAGCTGGCAGGGGGAGGTACAATGAGCAGTTCTTC.

The genes are TRBV5-6 and TRBJ2-7; TRBD1 might be the D (6 bases). From germline, CDR1 is SGHDT and CDR2 YYEEEE. V dropped 2 bases and J dropped 3 bases, with 12 bases sitting between them. This CDR3 contains 14 residues. CDR3 loop: CASSFLDSSYEQYF. CDR3 nucleotides: TGTGCCAGCAGCTTTCTGGACAGTAGCTACGAGCAGTACTTC. The entire variable domain, with the rest obtained from reference TRBV5-6 and TRBJ2-7, is as follows: DAGVTQSPTHLIKTRGQQVTLRCSPKSGHDTVSWYQQALGQGPQFIFQYYEEEERQRGNFPDRFSGHQFPNYSSELNVNALLLGDSALYLCASSFLDSSYEQYFGPGTRLTVT.

CDR3 nucleotides: TGTGCCAGCAGCCCCACTTCCCCCAAGACCCAGTACTTC. This gives the protein CASSPTSPKTQYF. This rearrangement joins TRBV7-9 to TRBJ2-5; no firm D call. Germline V lookup: CDR1 SEHNR, CDR2 FQNEAQ (reference sequence). V was trimmed by 5 bases and J by 6 bases, leaving 13 bases between them. The CDR3 length is 13 residues.

The chain is built from TRBV2 and TRBJ2-5, with D perhaps matching TRBD2 (6 bases). V lost 5 bases and J lost 3, with 13 bases in between. The CDR3 runs to 14 residues. The germline V gene encodes CDR1 SNHLY and CDR2 FYNNEI. The CDR3 protein is CASSFRDSKETQYF. The CDR3 nucleotides read TGTGCCAGCAGTTTCCGGGACTCCAAAGAGACCCAGTACTTC. The full variable domain, its missing parts supplied by reference TRBV2 and TRBJ2-5, is EPEVTQTPSHQVTQMGQEVILRCVPISNHLYFYWYRQILGQKVEFLVSFYNNEISEKSEIFDDQFSVERPDGSNFTLKIRSTKLEDSAMYFCASSFRDSKETQYFGPGTRLLVL.

CDR3 loop: CASSFGTTSTGELFF. CDR3 coding DNA: TGTGCCAGCAGCTTCGGAACTACGTCGACCGGGGAGCTGTTTTTT. The genes are TRBV7-6 and TRBJ2-2, with D hard to call. Germline CDR1 is SGHVS and CDR2 is FNYEAQ. The V end was cut by 3 bases, the J end by 5 bases, with 13 bases between. The length of the CDR3 is 15 residues.